This entry features one TCR beta chain sequence. There are 13 residues in the CDR3. CDR1 and CDR2 from the germline V gene are MDHEN and SYDVKM. V lost 7 bases to trimming and J lost 0 bases, with 10 bases between them. Repertoires were generated with immunoSEQ multiplex PCR, while TCRdb's copy carries only in-frame clones and drops some. The sample holds 9,500 to 15,000 clones; roughly 93% are singletons and the top ten take 9.1%. This entry comes from a study of technical replicates of blood from several donors. J is TRBJ2-7 and V is TRBV28; D may be TRBD1 (6 bases). Sequenced sample: PBMCs. The sequence derives from a human donor in good health. The CDR3 nucleotides read TGTGCCAGCAAAACAGGGACCTCCTACGAGCAGTACTTC. Encoded protein: CASKTGTSYEQYF.